This T cell receptor (beta chain) was sequenced in a study of cytomegalovirus exposure and HLA in healthy donors. The table lists this clone with a count of one. Germline CDR1 is MNHEY and CDR2 is SVGAGI. V lost 6 bases, J lost 1 base, and 11 bases lay in between. The CDR3 is 14 amino acids. PCR primers comprised 60 Vbeta and 13 Jbeta primers. Sequencing was performed with immunoSEQ multiplex PCR; in TCRdb, only in-frame clones are kept and a portion is missing. This sample has some 130,000 clones, with about 79% found just once. The chain couples TRBV6-5 to TRBJ2-3; the D gene is possibly TRBD1 (7 bases). This sequence was found in a man in his fifties in good health and CMV-seronegative. The sequenced sample consisted of PBMCs. As DNA, the CDR3 is TGTGCCAGCAGCCAGGGGGGACGCACAGATACGCAGTATTTT. The encoded protein is CASSQGGRTDTQYF.